Sequencing of this T cell receptor (beta chain) was carried out in a study of response to subunit inactivated influenza vaccine. Germline CDR1 and CDR2: SGHVS and FNYEAQ. This CDR3 has 16 amino acids. V gave up 5 bases and J gave up 3 bases; unmatched junction bases: 8. TCRdb re-analysed the RT-PCR reads in MiXCR, keeping a single row per CDR3 protein. The sample lists hundreds of thousands of distinct CDR3 sequences, approximately 14% seen once, with 7.5% to 9% in the top ten. There are a few counts of this clonotype. The antigen is not known. Overall study findings and caveats: With each seasonal influenza vaccination, the authors suggested, few new T cells are recruited.

This TCR was recovered from a man over 45 who received an inactivated influenza vaccine. Sequenced material: PBMCs from blood, taken approximately 15 days before vaccination. The chain employs TRBV7-6 and TRBJ2-5; TRBD2 aligns across 11 bases. CDR3 in DNA: TGTGCCAGCAGCAATACGGGACTAGCGGTAAAAGAGACCCAGTACTTC. This encodes CASSNTGLAVKETQYF.